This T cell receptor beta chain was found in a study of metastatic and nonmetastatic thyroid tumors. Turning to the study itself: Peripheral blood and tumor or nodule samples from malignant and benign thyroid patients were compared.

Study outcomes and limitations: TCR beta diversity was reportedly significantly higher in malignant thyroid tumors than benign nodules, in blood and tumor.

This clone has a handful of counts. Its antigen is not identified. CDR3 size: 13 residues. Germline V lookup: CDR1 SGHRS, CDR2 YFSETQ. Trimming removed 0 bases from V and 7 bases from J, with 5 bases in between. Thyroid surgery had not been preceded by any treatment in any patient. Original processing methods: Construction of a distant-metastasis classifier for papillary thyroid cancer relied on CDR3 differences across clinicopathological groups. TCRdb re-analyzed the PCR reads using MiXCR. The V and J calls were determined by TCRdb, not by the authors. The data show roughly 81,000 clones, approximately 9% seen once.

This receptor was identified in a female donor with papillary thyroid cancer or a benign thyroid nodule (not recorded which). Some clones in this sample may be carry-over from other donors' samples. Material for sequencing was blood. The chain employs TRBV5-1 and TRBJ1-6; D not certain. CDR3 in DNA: TGCGCCAGCAGCTTGGTCAGAAATTCACCCCTCCACTTT. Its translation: CASSLVRNSPLHF.